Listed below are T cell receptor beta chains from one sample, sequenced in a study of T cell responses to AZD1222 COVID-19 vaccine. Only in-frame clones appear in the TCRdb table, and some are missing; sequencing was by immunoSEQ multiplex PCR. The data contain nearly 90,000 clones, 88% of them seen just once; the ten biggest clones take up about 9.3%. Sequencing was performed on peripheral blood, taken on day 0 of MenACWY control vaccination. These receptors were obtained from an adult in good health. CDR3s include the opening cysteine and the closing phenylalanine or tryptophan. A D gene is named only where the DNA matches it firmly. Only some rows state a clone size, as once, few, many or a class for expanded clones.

cdr3_aa: CASSPRGTGNTGELFF; cdr3_nt: TGTGCCAGTAGTCCCCGAGGGACAGGGAACACCGGGGAGCTGTTTTTT; v_call: TRBV19; j_call: TRBJ2-2; clone_size: .; d_call: TRBD1
cdr3_aa: CASSRDSITEAFF; cdr3_nt: TGCGCCAGCAGCCGGGACTCGATCACTGAAGCTTTCTTT; v_call: TRBV4-3; j_call: TRBJ1-1; clone_size: .; d_call: .
cdr3_aa: CASSLDAGGSSYEQYF; cdr3_nt: TGTGCCAGCAGCTTAGATGCGGGGGGGTCCTCCTACGAGCAGTACTTC; v_call: TRBV7-6; j_call: TRBJ2-7; clone_size: once; d_call: TRBD2
cdr3_aa: CASSLFGLEGETQYF; cdr3_nt: TGCGCCAGCAGCTTGTTTGGACTAGAAGGAGAGACCCAGTACTTC; v_call: TRBV5-1; j_call: TRBJ2-5; clone_size: .; d_call: TRBD2
cdr3_aa: CASSQVPSQNYGYTF; cdr3_nt: TGCGCCAGCAGCCAAGTACCTTCGCAAAACTATGGCTACACCTTC; v_call: TRBV4-3; j_call: TRBJ1-2; clone_size: .; d_call: .
cdr3_aa: CASSQAGGAQSYGYTF; cdr3_nt: TGCGCCAGCAGCCAAGCCGGGGGGGCCCAAAGCTATGGCTACACCTTC; v_call: TRBV4-1; j_call: TRBJ1-2; clone_size: .; d_call: .
cdr3_aa: CASSRTGGRFQHQPQHF; cdr3_nt: TGTGCCAGCAGTCGTACAGGGGGTCGCTTCCAGCATCAGCCCCAGCATTTT; v_call: TRBV28; j_call: TRBJ1-5; clone_size: .; d_call: TRBD1
cdr3_aa: CASSRQENTEAFF; cdr3_nt: TGTGCCAGCAGCCGACAGGAGAACACTGAAGCTTTCTTT; v_call: TRBV6-5; j_call: TRBJ1-1; clone_size: few; d_call: .
cdr3_aa: CASSTQGAEETQYF; cdr3_nt: TGTGCCAGTAGTACACAGGGGGCGGAAGAGACCCAGTACTTC; v_call: TRBV19; j_call: TRBJ2-5; clone_size: .; d_call: TRBD1
cdr3_aa: CSVADRFDQPQHF; cdr3_nt: TGCAGCGTTGCTGACAGATTTGATCAGCCCCAGCATTTT; v_call: TRBV29-1; j_call: TRBJ1-5; clone_size: .; d_call: .
cdr3_aa: CASSQTFPRTQNYGYTF; cdr3_nt: TGTGCCAGCAGCCAGACATTTCCCAGGACGCAGAACTATGGCTACACCTTC; v_call: TRBV4-2; j_call: TRBJ1-2; clone_size: .; d_call: .
cdr3_aa: CASSLSGVEETQYF; cdr3_nt: TGTGCCAGCAGCTTAAGCGGGGTCGAAGAGACCCAGTACTTC; v_call: TRBV7-9; j_call: TRBJ2-5; clone_size: .; d_call: TRBD2
cdr3_aa: CASSRREGSTDTQYF; cdr3_nt: TGTGCCAGCTCCCGACGGGAGGGTAGTACAGATACGCAGTATTTT; v_call: TRBV18; j_call: TRBJ2-3; clone_size: .; d_call: TRBD2
cdr3_aa: CASSVVTFGPYNEQFF; cdr3_nt: TGTGCCAGCAGCGTAGTAACCTTTGGACCTTACAATGAGCAGTTCTTC; v_call: TRBV9; j_call: TRBJ2-1; clone_size: .; d_call: .
cdr3_aa: CASSLEAGGATNEKLFF; cdr3_nt: TGTGCCAGCAGTTTAGAAGCCGGAGGGGCAACTAATGAAAAACTGTTTTTT; v_call: TRBV28; j_call: TRBJ1-4; clone_size: few; d_call: .
cdr3_aa: CASSYRGKGANTIYF; cdr3_nt: TGTGCCAGCAGTTACCGTGGAAAGGGGGCAAACACCATATATTTT; v_call: TRBV6-5; j_call: TRBJ1-3; clone_size: .; d_call: TRBD1
cdr3_aa: CASSLFQGLTNTEAFF; cdr3_nt: TGTGCCAGCAGTTTATTTCAGGGATTAACGAACACTGAAGCTTTCTTT; v_call: TRBV27; j_call: TRBJ1-1; clone_size: many; d_call: .
cdr3_aa: CASSPGQPSSGNTIYF; cdr3_nt: TGCGCCAGCAGCCCTGGACAGCCGTCCTCTGGAAACACCATATATTTT; v_call: TRBV4-3; j_call: TRBJ1-3; clone_size: .; d_call: .
cdr3_aa: CASSPGLAGGKVEQETQYF; cdr3_nt: TGCGCCAGCAGCCCGGGACTAGCGGGGGGTAAAGTGGAACAAGAGACCCAGTACTTC; v_call: TRBV5-1; j_call: TRBJ2-5; clone_size: .; d_call: TRBD2
cdr3_aa: CASSSPGTYSNQPQHF; cdr3_nt: TGTGCCAGCAGTTCCCCAGGGACGTATAGCAATCAGCCCCAGCATTTT; v_call: TRBV28; j_call: TRBJ1-5; clone_size: .; d_call: .
cdr3_aa: CASSLVGNTDTQYF; cdr3_nt: TGTGCCAGCAGCTTGGTGGGGAACACAGATACGCAGTATTTT; v_call: TRBV11-3; j_call: TRBJ2-3; clone_size: .; d_call: .
cdr3_aa: CASYGTDTQYF; cdr3_nt: TGTGCCAGCTACGGGACAGATACGCAGTATTTT; v_call: TRBV2; j_call: TRBJ2-3; clone_size: .; d_call: .
cdr3_aa: CASSGQGVNNQPQHF; cdr3_nt: TGTGCCAGCAGTGGACAGGGCGTTAACAATCAGCCCCAGCATTTT; v_call: TRBV2; j_call: TRBJ1-5; clone_size: .; d_call: TRBD1
cdr3_aa: CASTFRRGGGTEAFF; cdr3_nt: TGTGCCAGCACCTTCAGGAGGGGGGGAGGCACTGAAGCTTTCTTT; v_call: TRBV28; j_call: TRBJ1-1; clone_size: once; d_call: .
cdr3_aa: CASSAGGGNYEQYF; cdr3_nt: TGTGCCAGCAGTGCTGGGGGGGGGAACTACGAGCAGTACTTC; v_call: TRBV2; j_call: TRBJ2-7; clone_size: .; d_call: TRBD2
cdr3_aa: CASSYAVNEQFF; cdr3_nt: TGTGCCAGCAGTTACGCCGTCAATGAGCAGTTCTTC; v_call: TRBV6-2/TRBV6-3; j_call: TRBJ2-1; clone_size: .; d_call: .
cdr3_aa: CASSPDRAYSNQPQHF; cdr3_nt: TGTGCCAGTAGTCCCGACAGGGCTTATAGCAATCAGCCCCAGCATTTT; v_call: TRBV19; j_call: TRBJ1-5; clone_size: .; d_call: TRBD1